A selection of T cell receptor beta chains follows, all from one sample in a study of control samples from healthy donors and cancer patients. TCRdb keeps only in-frame clones here, not all; method: immunoSEQ multiplex PCR. This table has 90,000 to 110,000 clones, about four fifths appearing once. The sample consisted of blood. These receptors were taken from a woman aged 50 to 60 in good health. CDR3s include the opening cysteine and the closing phenylalanine or tryptophan.

v_gene	j_gene	CDR3aa
TRBV4-3	TRBJ1-2	CASSQGQLYGYTF
TRBV4-1	TRBJ1-4	CASSHPGQGGEKLFF
TRBV7-2	TRBJ2-7	CASSLARRGGPYEQYF
TRBV19	TRBJ2-5	CASSISGGKETQYF
TRBV11-2	TRBJ1-1	CASSLGSPQNTEAFF
TRBV29-1	TRBJ1-1	CSVEDLLRTDEAFF
TRBV4-2	TRBJ2-7	CASSHLPGQGYLYEQYF
TRBV6-5	TRBJ2-7	CASSYWDSSKAYEQYF
TRBV7-9	TRBJ1-5	CASSLRGVADSNQPQHF
TRBV28	TRBJ1-5	CASSFIQGAGQPQHF
TRBV5-6	TRBJ2-4	CASSPAGQAKNIQYF
TRBV12-3/TRBV12-4	TRBJ1-1	CATANDLPEAFF
TRBV11-3	TRBJ2-5	CASSLLGQGARQYF
TRBV11-3	TRBJ2-7	CASSLDVRNEQYF
TRBV11-2	TRBJ2-1	CASSSLRQGWQFF
TRBV7-9	TRBJ2-1	CASSLYEVGYNEQFF
TRBV18	TRBJ1-3	CASSPAGTISGNTIYF
TRBV28	TRBJ2-1	CASNGGLNEQFF
TRBV19	TRBJ2-1	CASDSTSGKSYNERFF
TRBV9	TRBJ2-7	CASSVGGSFAYEQYF